This T cell receptor (beta chain) was found in a study of early stage breast cancer tumors. The wider study: Invasive lobular carcinomas made up about 30% of the 12 ER+/PR+/HER2- tumors. Overall study results and limits: Blood repertoires resembled normal breast more than tumor.

V lost 2 bases to trimming and J lost 7 bases; unmatched junction nucleotides: 7. Germline lookup yields CDR1 MDHEN and CDR2 SYDVKM. This CDR3 contains 15 residues. Concerning this clone: Its specificity is unknown.

Each sample had two DNA replicates, approximately 0.49 ug blood or around 1.6 ug tissue. Produced via immunoSEQ multiplex PCR; TCRdb's table is partial and in-frame only. The sample has under 45,000 clones; approximately 72% are singletons. J is TRBJ1-4 and V is TRBV28; 7 nucleotides agree with TRBD1. This clonotype originated in a person aged 45-60 years with breast cancer. The sequencing input was blood. The CDR3 protein is CASSLLVTGSEKLFF. The CDR3 DNA is TGTGCCAGCAGTTTACTGGTGACAGGGTCTGAAAAACTGTTTTTT.